There are many counts of the clone carrying this T cell receptor beta chain. This entry belongs to a study of early T cells in non-severe SARS-CoV-2 infection. Background on the study: Chains were not paired, and sequencing was done on bulk RNA from unsorted whole blood.

Researchers tagged individual cDNA molecules with unique molecular identifiers. TCRdb called the 5' RACE reads again in MiXCR, with one record for every CDR3 protein. The data contain 70,000 or so distinct CDR3 sequences, roughly an eighth of them singletons. CDR1 is SEHNR, CDR2 FQNEAQ, per germline (reference sequence). V shed 5 bases, J shed 4 bases, and the junction held 11 bases outside the gene matches. The CDR3 extends over 16 amino acids. This TCR was recovered from an adult who was a healthcare worker with PCR-confirmed SARS-CoV-2 infection or an uninfected control (not recorded which). The chain joins TRBV7-9 to TRBJ2-5; TRBD1 agrees at 9 bases. The sequenced sample consisted of whole blood. CDR3 DNA sequence: TGTGCCAGCAGCAATTATGGTGGGACAGGGCGAGAGACCCAGTACTTC. Protein sequence: CASSNYGGTGRETQYF.